One sample yielded the 10 T cell receptor beta chains listed below, sequenced in a study of cytomegalovirus exposure and HLA in healthy donors. Researchers ran the PCR with 60 Vbeta and 13 Jbeta primers. The table came from immunoSEQ multiplex PCR; TCRdb's copy has only in-frame clones and leaves some out. Of fewer than 150,000 clones in the sample, over 70% were seen once. Sequencing used PBMCs. These receptor sequences come from a woman in her forties or fifties in good health and CMV-seropositive.

This clone appeared once. The chain recombines TRBV19 with TRBJ2-1; 8 positions agree with TRBD2. Germline V lookup: CDR1 LNHDA, CDR2 SQIVND (reference sequence). With 5 bases clipped from V and 7 bases from J, the junction kept 13 bases outside the gene matches. The CDR3 contains 16 residues. The CDR3 sequence: CASSPHSWRGANEQFF. CDR3 DNA: TGTGCCAGTAGTCCACACTCTTGGCGGGGGGCGAATGAGCAGTTCTTC.

The rearrangement joins TRBV9 to TRBJ2-2, with a possible D match to TRBD2 (6 bases). The CDR3 is 16 amino acids. Looked up from germline, CDR1 is SGDLS and CDR2 is YYNGEE. V lost 1 base and J lost 4, with 14 bases in between. The CDR3 loop is CASSVNPGLSTGELFF. The CDR3 nucleotides read TGTGCCAGCAGCGTAAATCCGGGACTCAGCACCGGGGAGCTGTTTTTT.

This clone appeared a few times. The chain links TRBV5-6 to TRBJ1-2, with a weak D call TRBD1 (5 bases). V lost 2 bases and J 5 bases, leaving 13 bases between the germline ends. Germline loops: CDR1 SGHDT, CDR2 YYEEEE. The CDR3 sequence is 14 residues long. In nucleotides, the CDR3 is TGTGCCAGCAGCTTTCCCCTGACAGAATATGGCTACACCTTC. Its protein is CASSFPLTEYGYTF.

A remark on this clone: Other DNA sequences from this sample encode an identical CDR3 as well. The chain carries TRBV2 and TRBJ1-2, with D uncertain. Looked up from germline, CDR1 is SNHLY and CDR2 is FYNNEI. V gave up 2 bases and J gave up 5 bases, with 9 bases separating them. The CDR3 has 13 residues. The CDR3 nucleotides are TGTGCCAGCAGTGAACGGCAGGTTTATGGCTACACCTTC. Residues: CASSERQVYGYTF. The variable domain in full, with the rest retrieved from reference TRBV2 and TRBJ1-2, is EPEVTQTPSHQVTQMGQEVILRCVPISNHLYFYWYRQILGQKVEFLVSFYNNEISEKSEIFDDQFSVERPDGSNFTLKIRSTKLEDSAMYFCASSERQVYGYTFGSGTRLTVV.

The V call is TRBV5-1, the J call TRBJ2-3; weak D call: TRBD1 (5 bases). The germline gives CDR1 SGHRS, CDR2 YFSETQ. The CDR3 totals 16 residues. Trimming pared 1 base from V and 3 bases from J, leaving 15 bases between. CDR3 protein: CASSLSVFQGTDTQYF. The CDR3, as DNA: TGCGCCAGCAGCTTGTCAGTCTTCCAGGGAACAGATACGCAGTATTTT.

There are a few counts of this clone. The chain recombines TRBV9 with TRBJ2-7; 8 bases map to TRBD2. The CDR3 has 16 residues. V lost 0 bases to trimming and J lost 7 bases; unmatched junction nucleotides: 12. From germline, CDR1 is SGDLS and CDR2 YYNGEE. This CDR3 is CASSVEVGAGVVEQYF. CDR3 DNA: TGTGCCAGCAGCGTAGAAGTCGGAGCGGGAGTCGTTGAGCAGTACTTC.

V and J are TRBV11-2 and TRBJ2-7, with 7 bases fitting TRBD2. CDR3 length: 14 residues. Per germline, CDR1 SGHAT and CDR2 FQNNGV. V was pared by 1 base and J by 7 bases, with 7 bases of the junction left unmatched. The CDR3 DNA sequence: TGTGCCAGCAGCTTAGGATCTCCAGCGGGAGAGCAGTACTTC. It is translated as CASSLGSPAGEQYF.

This clone was recorded once. The V and J genes are TRBV11-3 and TRBJ2-7, with D perhaps matching TRBD1 (6 bases). CDR1 SGHNT and CDR2 YENEEA come from the germline V gene. V was clipped by 1 base and J by 3 bases, with 10 bases between them. The CDR3 is 14 amino acids. The CDR3 nucleotides are TGTGCCAGCAGCTTAGGCAGGGGAAGCTACGAGCAGTACTTC. Amino acid sequence: CASSLGRGSYEQYF.

This clone has just one count. V is TRBV19 and J is TRBJ1-5; a possible D gene is TRBD1 (5 bases). V gave up 8 bases and J gave up 1 base, with 12 bases separating them. This CDR3 has 14 residues. Germline V gene lookup returns CDR1 LNHDA and CDR2 SQIVND (reference sequence). The CDR3 DNA is TGTGCCAGTGTTCGGCAGGGCAGCAATCAGCCCCAGCATTTT. Encoded protein: CASVRQGSNQPQHF. The variable domain in full, completed from reference TRBV19 and TRBJ1-5, reads DGGITQSPKYLFRKEGQNVTLSCEQNLNHDAMYWYRQDPGQGLRLIYYSQIVNDFQKGDIAEGYSVSREKKESFPLTVTSAQKNPTAFYLCASVRQGSNQPQHFGDGTRLSIL.

The genes are TRBV28 and TRBJ1-2, with a weak D call TRBD1 (6 bases). Germline CDR1 MDHEN, CDR2 SYDVKM. With 3 bases removed from V and 6 bases from J, the gap between germline ends came to 11 bases. The CDR3 spans 13 residues. CDR3 residues: CASSFSSGDGYTF. The CDR3 nucleotides read TGTGCCAGCAGTTTTTCGTCAGGGGATGGCTACACCTTC.